This T cell receptor beta chain was captured in a study of shared clonotypes between healthy human individuals. Measured with immunoSEQ multiplex PCR; TCRdb has only the in-frame clones, and not every one. The sample holds nearly 750,000 clones, roughly 72% seen once. The CDR3 spans 15 residues. Germline CDR1 and CDR2: SGHTS and YDEGEE. Trimming stripped 1 base from V and 6 bases from J, with 15 bases between. The sequenced sample consisted of memory CD4+ T cells sorted from blood. Subset meaning: CD45RA-negative fraction. The receptor's source is a woman in her thirties in good health. The chain recombines TRBV5-8 with TRBJ2-3; D is possibly TRBD2 (6 bases). The CDR3 spells CASSLTGDGADTQYF. The CDR3 nucleotides are TGTGCCAGCAGCTTGACGGGAGATGGGGCGGATACGCAGTATTTT.